The 18 T cell receptor beta chains in this list originate from one sample, sequenced in a study of T-cell reconstitution after alpha-beta-depleted transplantation in children. Preparation of the TCRbeta library was carried out with unique molecular identifiers. Using its own MiXCR run on the PCR reads, TCRdb lists one record per CDR3 protein. The sample carries nearly 350,000 distinct CDR3 sequences, around 15% recorded once. The sample here was PBMCs, mostly from graft donor cells, taken 360 days after TCRalphabeta/CD19-depleted stem cell transplant. These receptor sequences come from a male patient between 2 and 9 years old who had a stem cell transplant for acute lymphoblastic leukemia, so the T cells may come from the graft donor.

This clonotype has a count of ten or more. This chain links TRBV4-3 with TRBJ2-1; 10 bases line up with TRBD2. The CDR3 is 17 amino acids. The germline CDR1 and CDR2 sequences are LGHNA and YSLEER. V gave up 0 bases and J gave up 2 bases; unmatched junction bases: 4. The CDR3 is CASSQEGSGRAYNEQFF. The CDR3 DNA is TGCGCCAGCAGCCAAGAAGGGAGCGGGAGGGCCTACAATGAGCAGTTCTTC.

This clonotype was counted a few times. V and J are TRBV2 and TRBJ2-3; tentative D call: TRBD2 (6 bases). This CDR3 comprises 15 residues. Trimming left V 5 bases short and J 2 bases short, with 14 bases between. CDR1 and CDR2 (germline): SNHLY, FYNNEI. CDR3 sequence: CASSPGSPNTDTQYF. DNA of the CDR3: TGTGCCAGCAGTCCCGGGAGCCCGAACACAGATACGCAGTATTTT.

The chain joins TRBV5-1 to TRBJ2-4, with a weak D call TRBD2 (7 bases). Trimming shortened V by 1 base and J by 6 bases, and 11 bases separated the two germline ends. The CDR3 loop spans 14 amino acids. CDR1 and CDR2 from the germline V gene are SGHRS and YFSETQ. The DNA of the CDR3 is TGCGCCAGCAGCTTGAGGGGGGGCGGAAACATTCAGTACTTC. Protein: CASSLRGGGNIQYF.

The chain combines TRBV7-3 with TRBJ2-5; D may be TRBD2 (5 bases). CDR1 and CDR2 (germline): SGHTA, FQGTGA. Trimming stripped 5 bases from V and 1 base from J, with 11 bases between. The CDR3 is 14 amino acids. The CDR3 reads CASSPLGVQETQYF. In nucleotides, the CDR3 is TGTGCCAGCAGCCCCCTCGGGGTCCAAGAGACCCAGTACTTC.

The V gene is TRBV12-3 or TRBV12-4, the J gene TRBJ2-2; D may be TRBD1 or TRBD2 (6 bases each). V lost 5 bases and J lost 5, with 12 bases in between. This CDR3 has 14 residues. The DNA for the CDR3 is TGTGCCAGCAGTGCCTCGGGGGCGACCGGGGAGCTGTTTTTT. It specifies CASSASGATGELFF.

This clonotype was detected a few times. The chain employs TRBV6-2 or TRBV6-3 and TRBJ1-5; TRBD1 agrees at 8 bases. The CDR3 consists of 15 residues. CDR1 MNHEY and CDR2 SVGEGT come from the germline V gene. The V gene end was trimmed by 5 bases and the J gene end by 11 bases; junction bases not matched to a gene: 14. CDR3 nucleotide sequence: TGTGCCAGCAGTCCCGGACAGGGAAAGGGCAAAACCCAGCATTTT. Residues: CASSPGQGKGKTQHF.

This chain links TRBV6-5 with TRBJ2-5, with D possibly TRBD2 on 7 matching bases. CDR1 is MNHEY, CDR2 SVGAGI, per germline. This CDR3 contains 14 residues. V was clipped by 0 bases and J by 5 bases, with 10 bases between them. The CDR3 reads CASSYSGGLETQYF. DNA for the CDR3: TGTGCCAGCAGTTACTCGGGGGGGCTGGAGACCCAGTACTTC.

Note on this clonotype: Being one base from a much bigger clone, this may be a read error. This chain joins TRBV15 and TRBJ2-6, with unresolved D. V was trimmed by 7 bases and J by 0 bases, leaving 4 bases between them. Germline V lookup: CDR1 LNHNV, CDR2 YYDKDF (reference sequence). This CDR3 has 13 amino acids. The CDR3 nucleotides read TGTGCCACCATGACCTCTGGGGCCAACGTCCTGACTTTC. It codes for CATMTSGANVLTF.

This clonotype was picked up a small number of times. The rearrangement links TRBV7-2 to TRBJ2-5; the match to TRBD1 covers 7 bases. This CDR3 is 13 amino acids long. Per the germline V gene, CDR1 is SGHTA and CDR2 is FQGNSA. V lost 6 bases and J lost 1; bases outside the gene matches: 2. Here the CDR3 reads CASRGQAQETQYF. In nucleotides, the CDR3 is TGTGCCAGCAGAGGACAGGCCCAAGAGACCCAGTACTTC.

This clonotype came up a few times. This chain connects TRBV11-2 to TRBJ2-7; 7 bases fit TRBD1. V gave up 11 bases and J gave up 4 bases; unmatched junction bases: 11. The CDR3 loop spans 13 amino acids. Germline V CDR1 and CDR2: SGHAT, FQNNGV. The CDR3 loop is CASAGQVLYEQYF. The CDR3 nucleotides are TGTGCCTCAGCAGGACAGGTCCTGTACGAGCAGTACTTC.

The chain uses TRBV5-6 and TRBJ2-7; 7 bases match TRBD1. V lost 4 bases and J lost 2; bases outside the gene matches: 9. There are 15 residues in the CDR3. Looked up from germline, CDR1 is SGHDT and CDR2 is YYEEEE. The CDR3 is CASSATGATPYEQYF. CDR3 DNA: TGTGCCAGCAGCGCCACAGGGGCCACCCCCTACGAGCAGTACTTC.

There are a few counts of this clonotype. The chain recombines TRBV28 with TRBJ2-1; 9 bases are shared with TRBD2. The germline gives CDR1 MDHEN, CDR2 SYDVKM. The CDR3 loop spans 16 amino acids. J lost 3 bases, V lost 6 bases, and 9 bases had no gene match. The CDR3 here is CASSRLTSGIYNEQFF. The CDR3 DNA reads as TGTGCCAGCAGCCGATTGACTAGCGGTATCTACAATGAGCAGTTCTTC. Combining the CDR3 with reference TRBV28 and TRBJ2-1 gives the whole variable domain DVKVTQSSRYLVKRTGEKVFLECVQDMDHENMFWYRQDPGLGLRLIYFSYDVKMKEKGDIPEGYSVSREKKERFSLILESASTNQTSMYLCASSRLTSGIYNEQFFGPGTRLTVL.

There are a few counts of this clonotype. The CDR3 nucleotides are TGCGCCAGCAGTCCCTGGACGCGGGAGGTGAGGGATACGCAGTATTTT. Translating it yields CASSPWTREVRDTQYF. J is TRBJ2-3 and V is TRBV5-1, with TRBD2 identical over 8 bases. V was pared by 5 bases and J by 6 bases, with 14 bases of the junction left unmatched. Germline lookup yields CDR1 SGHRS and CDR2 YFSETQ. The CDR3 is made up of 16 amino acids.

The V call is TRBV4-2, the J call TRBJ1-1; perhaps TRBD1 as D (6 bases). Germline V lookup: CDR1 LGHNA, CDR2 YNFKEQ. V lost 2 bases and J 5 bases, leaving 9 bases between the germline ends. The CDR3 is 13 amino acids. CDR3 bases: TGTGCCAGCAGCCAAAACAGGGTGACTGAAGCTTTCTTT. Protein product: CASSQNRVTEAFF.

CDR3 in amino acids: CASSPGPYPYEQYF. The CDR3 DNA sequence: TGTGCCAGCAGCCCCGGGCCCTATCCCTACGAGCAGTACTTC. The chain joins TRBV5-6 to TRBJ2-7; D uncertain. Germline V gives CDR1 SGHDT, CDR2 YYEEEE. CDR3 length: 14 residues. The V end was cut by 4 bases, the J end by 2 bases, with 13 bases between.

This clonotype was picked up a small number of times. This sequence joins TRBV28 and TRBJ2-7; D unresolved. CDR1 MDHEN and CDR2 SYDVKM come from the germline V gene. V dropped 3 bases and J dropped 0 bases, with 9 bases sitting between them. This CDR3 region has 14 residues. CDR3 amino acids: CASSFPYGSYEQYF. The CDR3 DNA reads as TGTGCCAGCAGTTTTCCATATGGCTCCTACGAGCAGTACTTC.

This clonotype occurred a few times. The rearrangement uses TRBV5-1 and TRBJ1-2, with 8 bases that match TRBD1. The V segment lost 0 bases and the J segment 4 bases; nucleotides outside the gene matches: 2. Per the germline V gene, CDR1 is SGHRS and CDR2 is YFSETQ. This CDR3 comprises 14 residues. The CDR3 DNA is TGCGCCAGCAGCTTGGGGGACAGGCTCTATGGCTACACCTTC. Translating it yields CASSLGDRLYGYTF.

The rearrangement links TRBV10-3 to TRBJ1-1, with D possibly matching TRBD1 (5 bases). Trimming took off 7 bases at V and 1 base at J, with 19 bases between the two ends. The CDR3 spans 16 residues. Germline-derived CDR1 and CDR2 are ENHRY and SYGVKD. The CDR3 DNA follows: TGTGCCATCACAGGGACCGCTCCAAACACGAACACTGAAGCTTTCTTT. It is translated as CAITGTAPNTNTEAFF.